This T cell receptor beta chain was found in a study of cytomegalovirus exposure and HLA in healthy donors. The PCR made use of 60 Vbeta and 13 Jbeta primers. Here immunoSEQ multiplex PCR was the method, and the copy in TCRdb shows in-frame clones only, minus some. The profile covers some 110,000 clones, with roughly 83% appearing a single time and around 3% taken by the ten largest. These donors, healthy bone marrow donors, were studied. CDR1 and CDR2 from the germline V gene are GTSNPN and SVGIG (reference sequence). After removal of 3 bases from V and 4 bases from J, the junction contained 8 bases not matched to a gene. This CDR3 has 16 residues.

This chain joins TRBV30 and TRBJ2-1; 11 nucleotides agree with TRBD2. This TCR derives from a woman aged 18-29 years in good health and CMV-seropositive. The source material was PBMCs. CDR3 protein: CAWSAGLAGGYNEQFF. The CDR3 DNA reads as TGTGCCTGGAGCGCGGGATTAGCGGGAGGGTACAATGAGCAGTTCTTC. The complete variable domain, with remaining parts taken from reference TRBV30 and TRBJ2-1, reads SQTIHQWPATLVQPVGSPLSLECTVEGTSNPNLYWYRQAAGRGLQLLFYSVGIGQISSEVPQNLSASRPQDRQFILSSKKLLLSDSGFYLCAWSAGLAGGYNEQFFGPGTRLTVL.